The 9 T cell receptor beta chains listed next were all sequenced from one sample in a study of T cells in Graves' hyperthyroidism and ophthalmopathy. What was amplified from RNA transcripts were TCR beta CDR3 regions. When the TCR CDR3 underwent first-round RT-PCR, the HTBI primer set was used. TCRdb reprocessed the multiplex PCR reads with MiXCR, giving one entry per CDR3 protein. The sample carries around 290,000 distinct CDR3 sequences, about 14% recorded once. The sample taken for sequencing was blood. The receptors were sampled from a woman aged 30 to 39 with Graves' hyperthyroidism that later progressed to Graves' ophthalmopathy.

At least ten counts were recorded for this clonotype. This rearrangement joins TRBV28 to TRBJ2-3; perhaps D is TRBD1 or TRBD2 (7 bases each). Germline assignment: CDR1 MDHEN and CDR2 SYDVKM. The V and J ends lost 8 bases and 5 bases respectively, with 23 bases between them. This CDR3 spans 16 amino acids. The DNA for the CDR3 is TGTGCCAGCGGGGAGGGACAGCGGGGAATGGAAGATACGCAGTATTTT. It yields the protein CASGEGQRGMEDTQYF.

This clonotype has ten or more counts. J is TRBJ2-2 and V is TRBV12-3 or TRBV12-4, with 10 bases that match TRBD2. V lost 3 bases to trimming and J lost 6 bases; unmatched junction nucleotides: 7. The CDR3 spans 16 residues. DNA for the CDR3: TGTGCCAGCAGTTTGTTTAGCGGGAGGATCTCCGGGGAGCTGTTTTTT. Amino acid sequence: CASSLFSGRISGELFF.

The J gene is TRBJ2-7, the V gene TRBV19; TRBD1 agrees at 7 bases. The germline V gene has CDR1 LNHDA and CDR2 SQIVND (reference sequence). This CDR3 region has 14 residues. V shed 4 bases and J 7 bases; nucleotides not matched to a gene: 10. DNA of the CDR3: TGTGCCAGTAGTAAAAGGACAGGAATTGGGGAGCAGTACTTC. It specifies CASSKRTGIGEQYF.

This clonotype has a count of ten or more. The chain recombines TRBV9 with TRBJ2-3; 10 positions match TRBD2. V gave up 0 bases and J gave up 1 base; unmatched junction bases: 2. The CDR3 sequence is 16 residues long. CDR1 is SGDLS and CDR2 is YYNGEE in the germline V gene. The CDR3: CASSVEGTSGTDTQYF. The CDR3 DNA sequence: TGTGCCAGCAGCGTAGAGGGGACTAGCGGCACAGATACGCAGTATTTT.

The gene calls are TRBV3-1 and TRBJ2-1, with TRBD1 as a possible D gene (5 bases). Deletions cut 5 bases from V and 5 bases from J, with 16 bases between. Germline CDR1 reads LGHDT; CDR2 reads YNNKEL (reference sequence). CDR3 length equals 15 residues. CDR3 nucleotides: TGTGCCAGCAGCAAGACAGACACCCACAACAATGAGCAGTTCTTC. Translation: CASSKTDTHNNEQFF.

This clonotype has only a few counts. The chain is built from TRBV20-1 and TRBJ2-5, with D hard to call. CDR1 and CDR2 (germline): DFQATT, SNEGSKA (reference sequence). The CDR3 is 14 amino acids. V lost 0 bases and J lost 1, with 9 bases in between. The CDR3 sequence: CSAREGSFQETQYF. CDR3 DNA: TGCAGTGCTAGAGAGGGAAGTTTCCAAGAGACCCAGTACTTC.

This clonotype was counted between two and nine times. A much more abundant neighbour one base away suggests this may be a read error. V usage is TRBV7-2 and J usage is TRBJ2-4; D may match TRBD1 or TRBD2 (5 bases each). The CDR3 runs to 15 residues. Germline V gives CDR1 SGHTA, CDR2 FQGNSA. The CDR3 sequence is CASSPTALAENIQYF. The CDR3 coding sequence is TGTGCCAGCAGCCCGACAGCGCTAGCCGAAAACATTCAGTACTTC.

This clonotype was counted many times. This chain links TRBV3-1 with TRBJ2-4, with D unclear. CDR3 length: 12 amino acids. Per germline, CDR1 LGHDT and CDR2 YNNKEL (reference sequence). Trimming shortened V by 0 bases and J by 7 bases, and 4 bases separated the two germline ends. In DNA, the CDR3 is TGTGCCAGCAGCCAAGAATCCAACATTCAGTACTTC. Translating it yields CASSQESNIQYF.

The chain has TRBV4-3 and TRBJ2-1, with 9 bases matching TRBD2. The CDR3 sequence is 20 residues long. The germline V gene has CDR1 LGHNA and CDR2 YSLEER. J was trimmed by 4 bases and V by 0 bases; bases with no gene match: 16. The CDR3 DNA reads as TGCGCCAGCAGCCAAGATTTGACTAGCGGAACCAATTCCCCTTACAATGAGCAGTTCTTC. Its protein product is CASSQDLTSGTNSPYNEQFF.